The 15 T cell receptor beta chains presented below share a single source sample, sequenced in a study of patients with pleural tuberculosis. TCRdb recomputed calls from the reads with MiXCR, one row per CDR3 protein. The data show around 50,000 distinct CDR3 sequences, with 6% to 9.5% seen just once and 15% to 20% held by the top ten. Every receptor here comes from a human donor with pleural tuberculosis.

A note on this clonotype: This may come from a read error, since a much larger clone is one base off. The conserved final phenylalanine or tryptophan is absent from the CDR3, which likely points to a read error. The chain recombines TRBV7-3 with TRBJ1-1; D call uncertain. Germline V lookup: CDR1 SGHTA, CDR2 FQGTGA. V was pared by 2 bases and J by 0 bases, with 13 bases between. The CDR3 covers 16 residues. The DNA of the CDR3 is TGTGCCAGCAGCTTACCATTAAGCAGGATGAACACTGAAGCTTTCTCT. Translated, it gives CASSLPLSRMNTEAFS.

At least ten counts were recorded for this clonotype. The chain links TRBV2 to TRBJ2-5, with a tentative D call TRBD1 (5 bases). The ends were cut back, 0 bases at V and 1 base at J, with 12 bases in the middle. The CDR3 length is 16 residues. Germline CDR1 reads SNHLY; CDR2 reads FYNNEI. CDR3 loop: CASSEAIGAVQETQYF. CDR3 sequence (DNA): TGTGCCAGCAGTGAAGCGATAGGGGCTGTCCAAGAGACCCAGTACTTC.

Many counts were recorded for this clonotype. V and J are TRBV4-1 and TRBJ1-3; D remains unclear. This CDR3 region has 14 residues. V lost 0 bases and J lost 5, with 8 bases in between. The germline gives CDR1 MGHRA, CDR2 YSYEKL. The CDR3 nucleotides read TGCGCCAGCAGCCAAGATCCGGGAAGAAACACCATATATTTT. This encodes CASSQDPGRNTIYF.

This clonotype was observed at least ten times. The J gene is TRBJ1-2, the V gene TRBV24-1; 8 nucleotides match TRBD1. The CDR3 runs to 12 residues. CDR1 KGHDR and CDR2 SFDVKD come from the germline V gene. Unmatched junction bases numbered 7, after V lost 9 bases and J lost 8 bases. This CDR3 is CATAQGAGGYTF. In nucleotides, the CDR3 is TGTGCCACCGCTCAGGGGGCAGGCGGCTACACCTTC.

In its sample, this clonotype was seen many times. V gene TRBV11-1 combines with J gene TRBJ2-7; D is perhaps TRBD1 or TRBD2 (7 bases each). Germline values: CDR1 SGHAT, CDR2 FQDESV (reference sequence). Trimming shortened V by 0 bases and J by 5 bases, and 11 bases separated the two germline ends. This CDR3 region has 14 residues. The CDR3: CASSLAQGRDEQYF. The DNA of the CDR3 is TGTGCCAGCAGCTTAGCACAGGGGAGGGACGAGCAGTACTTC.

This clonotype has at least ten counts. This chain joins TRBV19 and TRBJ2-7, with 9 positions matching TRBD2. The trim removed 4 bases at V and 6 bases at J, leaving 10 bases unmatched. The CDR3 covers 15 residues. Per germline, CDR1 LNHDA and CDR2 SQIVND (reference sequence). CDR3 DNA: TGTGCCAGTAGTACGGGACTAGCAGAGGTAATCGAGCAGTACTTC. Translated, it gives CASSTGLAEVIEQYF.

This clonotype appeared many times. The chain combines TRBV11-2 with TRBJ2-3, with D perhaps matching TRBD2 (5 bases). Trimming took off 8 bases at V and 4 bases at J, with 16 bases between the two ends. This CDR3 contains 14 residues. Germline CDR1 SGHAT, CDR2 FQNNGV. The CDR3 region is CASLAPGNPDTQYF. In nucleotides, the CDR3 is TGTGCCAGCTTAGCCCCGGGGAACCCAGATACGCAGTATTTT.

This clonotype showed up many times. The V gene is TRBV11-1, the J gene TRBJ1-2; D gene unclear. V gave up 5 bases and J gave up 4 bases, with 17 bases separating them. This CDR3 spans 15 amino acids. In germline, CDR1 is SGHAT, CDR2 FQDESV (reference sequence). CDR3 DNA: TGTGCCAGCAGCCCCGGTTTCGCCTCGATCTATGGCTACACCTTC. This encodes CASSPGFASIYGYTF. The complete variable domain, with remaining parts taken from reference TRBV11-1 and TRBJ1-2, reads EAEVAQSPRYKITEKSQAVAFWCDPISGHATLYWYRQILGQGPELLVQFQDESVVDDSQLPKDRFSAERLKGVDSTLKIQPAELGDSAMYLCASSPGFASIYGYTFGSGTRLTVV.

This clonotype was counted at least ten times. The chain is built from TRBV20-1 and TRBJ2-3; possibly TRBD1 for D (8 bases). V lost 6 bases, J lost 14 bases, and 21 bases lay in between. The CDR3 is 12 amino acids. The germline V gene has CDR1 DFQATT and CDR2 SNEGSKA (reference sequence). CDR3 sequence (DNA): TGCAGTGCGATAACAGGGGGAGGGCTCAGGTATTTT. Translating it yields CSAITGGGLRYF.

In its sample, this clonotype was seen many times. V and J are TRBV29-1 and TRBJ2-1; no clear D. The CDR3 runs to 11 residues. The germline CDR1 and CDR2 sequences are SQVTM and ANQGSEA. The CDR3 loop is CTLRTDNEQFF. The CDR3 DNA reads as TGCACCCTCCGCACAGACAATGAGCAGTTCTTC.

The gene calls are TRBV24-1 and TRBJ1-1, with D unresolved. This CDR3 region has 16 residues. Germline V gives CDR1 KGHDR, CDR2 SFDVKD. V was cut by 3 bases and J by 0 bases, with 13 bases left in between. The CDR3 nucleotides read TGTGCCACCAGTGATCAACTCGAAAGGATGAACACTGAAGCTTTCTTT. It is translated as CATSDQLERMNTEAFF.

In its sample, this clonotype was seen many times. This chain joins TRBV20-1 and TRBJ2-2; D is ambiguous. The CDR3 sequence is 15 residues long. The V end lost 5 bases, the J end lost 0 bases, and 13 bases lay between the germline ends. Germline V gene lookup returns CDR1 DFQATT and CDR2 SNEGSKA (reference sequence). CDR3 sequence: CSAYPRIANTGELFF. In DNA, the CDR3 is TGCAGTGCTTACCCCAGGATCGCGAACACCGGGGAGCTGTTTTTT.

This clonotype was recorded at least ten times. This rearrangement joins TRBV7-8 to TRBJ1-1; 9 bases line up with TRBD1. Germline V gene lookup returns CDR1 SGHVS and CDR2 FQNEAQ. This CDR3 has 13 amino acids. The V segment lost 5 bases and the J segment 11 bases; nucleotides outside the gene matches: 9. Here the CDR3 reads CASSEQGALWAFF. The CDR3 DNA is TGTGCCAGCAGCGAACAGGGGGCTTTGTGGGCTTTCTTT.

Ten or more counts support this clonotype. The chain employs TRBV7-6 and TRBJ2-5; D remains ambiguous. The germline gives CDR1 SGHVS, CDR2 FNYEAQ. The CDR3 has 13 residues. The V end was cut by 1 base, the J end by 5 bases, with 8 bases between. Here the CDR3 reads CASSLVLWETQYF. The CDR3 nucleotides read TGTGCCAGCAGCTTAGTTCTTTGGGAGACCCAGTACTTC.

CDR3 nucleotide sequence: TGTGCCAGCAGCCCGGACGCAGGCTCCACAGATACGCAGTATTTT. Protein product: CASSPDAGSTDTQYF. The chain combines TRBV4-2 with TRBJ2-3, with D unresolved. The germline V gene encodes CDR1 LGHNA and CDR2 YNFKEQ. Trimming pared 4 bases from V and 2 bases from J, leaving 13 bases between. CDR3 size: 15 residues.